This T cell receptor beta chain was obtained from a study of blood T cell repertoires in COVID-19. Turning to the study itself: There were acute and convalescent COVID-19 samples, and they came from the United States, Italy and Spain.

Authors' data handling: For nucleated cells, counts were estimated from reference gene primer amplification. Clones were sequenced by immunoSEQ multiplex PCR, and TCRdb holds only the in-frame ones, with some missing. V, J and clone size are taken as reported in that table, and D and trimming were inferred from the DNA itself. The top ten clones hold around 3.1% of a sample with under 250,000 clones, approximately 88% of them seen once. The source material was PBMCs or T cells enriched from blood (not recorded which). This clonotype was obtained from a woman in her thirties or forties who had been exposed to COVID-19.

CDR3 sequence (DNA): TGTGCCAGCAGTTTATCGGTTTCTTCCGGGACACTATATGGCTACACCTTC. Translating it yields CASSLSVSSGTLYGYTF. V usage is TRBV27 and J usage is TRBJ1-2, with D possibly matching TRBD1 (6 bases). The CDR3 sequence is 17 residues long. Looked up from germline, CDR1 is MNHEY and CDR2 is SMNVEV (reference sequence). V dropped 0 bases and J dropped 5 bases, with 19 bases sitting between them.